Here is one TCR beta chain with its context. This sample was taken from a study of T cell changes during pregnancy in multiple sclerosis. With V trimmed by 4 bases and J by 5 bases, 9 bases remained unmatched. The CDR3 is made up of 16 amino acids. CDR1 and CDR2 from the germline V gene are SGHTA and FQGTGA. Generated by immunoSEQ multiplex PCR, the TCRdb table keeps only in-frame clones and is missing some. The profile shows under 75,000 clones, more than 85% of them singletons. The gene calls are TRBV7-3 and TRBJ2-2, with TRBD1 identical over 8 bases. This receptor was identified in a female donor with multiple sclerosis, enrolled in a pregnancy study. The specimen was peripheral blood, collected in the first trimester of pregnancy. The CDR3 spells CASSWRGRGQTGELFF. The CDR3 region has the DNA TGTGCCAGCAGCTGGAGGGGCAGGGGGCAAACCGGGGAGCTGTTTTTT.